The 5 T cell receptor beta chains in this list originate from one sample, sequenced in a study of cytomegalovirus exposure and HLA in healthy donors. Primers for the PCR totalled 60 Vbeta and 13 Jbeta. Generated by immunoSEQ multiplex PCR, the TCRdb table keeps only in-frame clones and is missing some. The profile covers more than 80,000 clones, with 64% appearing a single time and roughly 2% taken by the ten largest. Input material: PBMCs. These receptors were taken from a human donor in good health.

Remarks on this clone: One end of the junction varies from germline; a read error may be responsible. V is TRBV2 and J is TRBJ1-4, with 7 bases that match TRBD1. There are 13 residues in the CDR3. Per germline, CDR1 SNHLY and CDR2 FYNNEI. In DNA, the CDR3 is TGTGCCATTACCGGGACAGCTAATGAAGAACTGTTTTTT. It translates to CAITGTANEELFF.

The count of this clone is one. The chain recombines TRBV7-2 with TRBJ1-2, with a possible D match to TRBD1 (5 bases). CDR3 size: 14 residues. Germline V CDR1 and CDR2: SGHTA, FQGNSA. The ends were cut back, 5 bases at V and 3 bases at J, with 13 bases in the middle. The CDR3 sequence is CASSRGGRDYGYTF. The CDR3 DNA reads as TGTGCCAGCAGCCGTGGGGGGAGGGACTATGGCTACACCTTC.

The V call is TRBV6-5, the J call TRBJ2-7; tentatively, D is TRBD1 (8 bases). CDR1 MNHEY and CDR2 SVGAGI come from the germline V gene. V lost 2 bases, J lost 4 bases, and 15 bases lay in between. The CDR3 covers 15 residues. The CDR3, as DNA: TGTGCCAGCAGTTACCAGCGGGACAGGCGTTACGAGCAGTACTTC. The encoded protein is CASSYQRDRRYEQYF.

This clone appeared a few times. This chain connects TRBV5-4 to TRBJ2-2; 7 positions agree with TRBD2. CDR3 length equals 15 residues. CDR1 and CDR2 (germline): SGHNT, YYREEE (reference sequence). J was trimmed by 5 bases and V by 3 bases; bases with no gene match: 7. CDR3 coding DNA: TGTGCCAGCAGCTCCGGGACTATTACTACCGGGGAGCTGTTTTTT. It specifies CASSSGTITTGELFF.

This clone was detected only a few times. This rearrangement joins TRBV7-8 to TRBJ2-5; the D is unclear. Germline V CDR1 and CDR2: SGHVS, FQNEAQ. Trimming took 5 bases from V and 4 from J, leaving 5 bases between them. There are 11 residues in the CDR3. CDR3 sequence reads: CASSLIETQYF. In DNA, the CDR3 is TGTGCCAGCAGCCTTATAGAGACCCAGTACTTC.